A single sample gave rise to the 23 T cell receptor beta chains below, sequenced in a study of cytomegalovirus exposure and HLA in healthy donors. The PCR used 60 Vbeta and 13 Jbeta primers. Clones were sequenced by immunoSEQ multiplex PCR, and TCRdb holds only the in-frame ones, with some missing. The repertoire holds just under 95,000 clones, with about four fifths as singletons. Source material: PBMCs. These receptors were collected from a woman aged 18-35 years in good health and CMV-seropositive.

As DNA, the CDR3 is TGTGCCTGGCTTGCCAGGGAGGAATTCTCCTACGAGCAGTACTTC. Its translation: CAWLAREEFSYEQYF. The rearrangement links TRBV30 to TRBJ2-5; D may be TRBD2 (6 bases). The DNA end is more similar to TRBJ2-7, so the J call may be wrong. Germline CDR1 and CDR2: GTSNPN and SVGIG (reference sequence). The CDR3 has 15 amino acids.

As regards this clone: Within the sample, other DNA sequences also encode this same CDR3. The chain has TRBV14 and TRBJ2-1, with 8 bases matching TRBD2. The CDR3 totals 15 residues. Germline V gene lookup returns CDR1 SGHDN and CDR2 FVKESK. J was trimmed by 1 base and V by 3 bases; bases with no gene match: 2. For the CDR3, the DNA is TGTGCCAGCAGCCAGCGGGGGGTTTCCTACAATGAGCAGTTCTTC. It yields the protein CASSQRGVSYNEQFF.

The gene calls are TRBV6-5 and TRBJ2-1; D is unclear. There are 12 residues in the CDR3. Deletions cut 6 bases from V and 6 bases from J, with 9 bases between. Germline V gene sequence: CDR1 MNHEY, CDR2 SVGAGI. Here the CDR3 reads CASSQRANEQFF. The CDR3 coding sequence is TGTGCCAGCAGCCAAAGAGCCAATGAGCAGTTCTTC.

The V gene is TRBV23-1, the J gene TRBJ1-6; a weak D match, TRBD1 (5 bases). TRBV23-1 qualifies as an ORF whose function is uncertain. CDR3 size: 17 residues. The V end was cut by 0 bases, the J end by 12 bases, with 21 bases between. CDR3 nucleotide sequence: TGCGCCAGCAGTCAATCACCGGGAGGCGGGGGGATTCAACCCCTCCACTTT. It encodes CASSQSPGGGGIQPLHF.

The chain recombines TRBV6-5 with TRBJ2-7; D perhaps matches TRBD2 (5 bases). V gave up 5 bases and J gave up 4 bases, with 12 bases separating them. The CDR3 has 13 residues. The germline V gene has CDR1 MNHEY and CDR2 SVGAGI. CDR3 region: CASSEGPEYEQYF. CDR3 bases: TGTGCCAGCAGTGAGGGTCCAGAATACGAGCAGTACTTC.

This chain links TRBV27 with TRBJ2-6; D is possibly TRBD2 (5 bases). The CDR3 is made up of 18 amino acids. Between the trimmed V and J ends, which lost 6 bases and 0 bases, there was a span of 18 bases. Germline V CDR1 and CDR2: MNHEY, SMNVEV (reference sequence). In DNA form, the CDR3 reads TGTGCCAGCAGCGGGGTGCGGGTCTTCAGCTCTGGGGCCAACGTCCTGACTTTC. This codes for CASSGVRVFSSGANVLTF.

The gene calls are TRBV27 and TRBJ1-1; D may be TRBD1 (5 bases). Germline lookup yields CDR1 MNHEY and CDR2 SMNVEV (reference sequence). This CDR3 contains 17 residues. With 3 bases removed from V and 0 bases from J, the gap between germline ends came to 17 bases. CDR3 nucleotide sequence: TGTGCCAGCAGTTTGTTGGGGGGTTTGGGCATGAACACTGAAGCTTTCTTT. Its translation: CASSLLGGLGMNTEAFF.

This chain joins TRBV5-1 and TRBJ2-1, with TRBD1 matching over 7 bases. The CDR3 consists of 15 residues. Germline V lookup: CDR1 SGHRS, CDR2 YFSETQ. Trimming removed 0 bases from V and 6 bases from J; junction bases left unmatched: 6. The CDR3 sequence: CASSLATGVPNEQFF. CDR3 DNA sequence: TGCGCCAGCAGCTTGGCTACAGGGGTTCCCAATGAGCAGTTCTTC.

The chain links TRBV5-1 to TRBJ2-1; 11 bases match TRBD2. The CDR3 consists of 16 residues. Per germline, CDR1 SGHRS and CDR2 YFSETQ. With V trimmed by 2 bases and J by 6 bases, 7 bases remained unmatched. The CDR3 sequence: CASSFTSGSASNEQFF. The CDR3 DNA sequence: TGCGCCAGCAGCTTCACTAGCGGGAGTGCTAGCAATGAGCAGTTCTTC.

This clone turned up a few times. The chain joins TRBV19 to TRBJ1-5; 9 positions match TRBD1. The germline V gene has CDR1 LNHDA and CDR2 SQIVND (reference sequence). There are 16 residues in the CDR3. V lost 1 base, J lost 4 bases, and 5 bases stayed unmatched. The CDR3 loop is CASSIGGTGRNQPQHF. CDR3 sequence (DNA): TGTGCCAGTAGTATAGGAGGGACAGGGAGGAATCAGCCCCAGCATTTT.

V gene TRBV6-6 combines with J gene TRBJ1-1; TRBD1 is a possible D gene (5 bases). The length of the CDR3 is 16 residues. The ends were cut back, 5 bases at V and 1 base at J, with 17 bases in the middle. Germline V gives CDR1 MNHNY, CDR2 SVGAGI (reference sequence). In DNA form, the CDR3 reads TGTGCCAGCAGTCCGCGGGGGGGGATCGCGAACACTGAAGCTTTCTTT. Translated: CASSPRGGIANTEAFF.

The CDR3 region is CASSQEGAGEGWDEQFF. The CDR3 DNA is TGCGCCAGCAGCCAAGAAGGAGCGGGAGAGGGATGGGATGAGCAGTTCTTC. The chain links TRBV4-1 to TRBJ2-1; 8 bases agree with TRBD2. This CDR3 is built from 17 residues. Germline CDR1 MGHRA, CDR2 YSYEKL. J was trimmed by 8 bases and V by 0 bases; bases with no gene match: 12.

V is TRBV18 and J is TRBJ1-5; D perhaps matches TRBD1 (6 bases). Germline V gene sequence: CDR1 KGHSH, CDR2 LQKENI. The CDR3 runs 13 residues. With 4 bases removed from V and 4 bases from J, the gap between germline ends came to 8 bases. CDR3 nucleotide sequence: TGTGCCAGCTCACAGGGGGAGAATCAGCCCCAGCATTTT. Translation: CASSQGENQPQHF.

V is TRBV6-6 and J is TRBJ2-7, with D unresolved. V lost 0 bases, J lost 4 bases, and 4 bases lay in between. Germline V gene data show CDR1 as MNHNY and CDR2 as SVGAGI (reference sequence). This CDR3 has 12 amino acids. Written as DNA, the CDR3 is TGTGCCAGCAGTTACTCCGTTTACGAGCAGTACTTC. It yields the protein CASSYSVYEQYF.

V and J are TRBV9 and TRBJ2-3; TRBD2 aligns across 8 bases. The germline gives CDR1 SGDLS, CDR2 YYNGEE. V lost 4 bases to trimming and J lost 4 bases; unmatched junction nucleotides: 8. This CDR3 region has 15 residues. The chain's CDR3 is CASSKGTRSPDTQYF. CDR3 bases: TGTGCCAGCAGCAAGGGGACTAGATCTCCAGATACGCAGTATTTT.

This rearrangement joins TRBV10-3 to TRBJ2-7; perhaps TRBD2 as D (6 bases). V lost 6 bases and J 2 bases, leaving 11 bases between the germline ends. The CDR3 runs to 13 residues. Germline CDR1 and CDR2: ENHRY and SYGVKD. The CDR3 coding sequence is TGTGCCATCAGCCCGACGGGAGCCTACGAGCAGTACTTC. Translation: CAISPTGAYEQYF.

V usage is TRBV5-5 and J usage is TRBJ2-5; 7 bases map to TRBD2. The CDR3 extends over 17 amino acids. V lost 4 bases and J lost 5; bases outside the gene matches: 17. Germline V CDR1 and CDR2: SGHKS, YYEKEE (reference sequence). This CDR3 is CASSQFQRGGVGETQYF. The CDR3 nucleotides read TGTGCCAGCAGCCAATTTCAGCGGGGAGGAGTGGGGGAGACCCAGTACTTC.

This clone was recorded once. The rearrangement joins TRBV23-1 to TRBJ2-7, with TRBD1 matching over 7 bases. TRBV23-1 is filed as an ORF, its function uncertain. The J segment lost 0 bases and the V segment lost 6 bases, leaving 11 bases of the junction unmatched. There are 16 residues in the CDR3. CDR3 sequence: CASSHIQGPSSYEQYF. CDR3 DNA sequence: TGCGCCAGCAGCCACATACAGGGGCCAAGCTCCTACGAGCAGTACTTC.

The rearrangement joins TRBV19 to TRBJ1-2; 8 nucleotides align to TRBD1. The CDR3 extends over 14 amino acids. The V gene's germline CDR1 is LNHDA and CDR2 SQIVND (reference sequence). V lost 5 bases and J lost 2; bases outside the gene matches: 4. CDR3 loop: CASSQDRVNYGYTF. The CDR3, as DNA: TGTGCCAGTAGTCAGGACAGGGTAAACTATGGCTACACCTTC. The entire variable domain, with the rest obtained from reference TRBV19 and TRBJ1-2, is as follows: DGGITQSPKYLFRKEGQNVTLSCEQNLNHDAMYWYRQDPGQGLRLIYYSQIVNDFQKGDIAEGYSVSREKKESFPLTVTSAQKNPTAFYLCASSQDRVNYGYTFGSGTRLTVV.

This clone has only one observation. The chain links TRBV6-1 to TRBJ1-5, with no clear D. This CDR3 region has 12 residues. Trimming took 4 bases from V and 6 from J, leaving 7 bases between them. Germline CDR1 MNHNS, CDR2 SASEGT. The CDR3 reads CASSARGQPQHF. The CDR3 DNA sequence: TGTGCCAGCAGTGCGAGAGGTCAGCCCCAGCATTTT.

This clone has at least ten counts. V is TRBV6-4 and J is TRBJ2-5; 10 bases are shared with TRBD2. The CDR3 sequence is 15 residues long. Germline-derived CDR1 and CDR2 are MRHNA and SNTAGT. The junction had 3 bases not matched to a gene; V was cut back by 3 bases and J by 2 bases. The CDR3 sequence: CASSERAGGQETQYF. For the CDR3, the DNA is TGTGCCAGCAGTGAGAGAGCGGGGGGGCAAGAGACCCAGTACTTC.

V gene TRBV27 combines with J gene TRBJ2-5; possible D gene TRBD1, 6 bases. The CDR3 extends over 16 amino acids. V lost 5 bases to trimming and J lost 1 base, with 17 bases between them. The germline V gene encodes CDR1 MNHEY and CDR2 SMNVEV (reference sequence). CDR3 amino acids: CASSPYATGLQETQYF. The CDR3 DNA reads TGTGCCAGCAGTCCCTATGCCACAGGGCTCCAAGAGACCCAGTACTTC.

V is TRBV6-5 and J is TRBJ2-1, with a tentative D call TRBD2 (6 bases). Trimming shortened V by 5 bases and J by 5 bases, and 13 bases separated the two germline ends. Germline-derived CDR1 and CDR2 are MNHEY and SVGAGI. CDR3 length equals 14 residues. CDR3: CASSDREEHNEQFF. In nucleotides, the CDR3 is TGTGCCAGCAGTGATAGGGAGGAGCACAATGAGCAGTTCTTC.